This T cell receptor (beta chain) appears in the sequencing data of a study of cytomegalovirus exposure and HLA in healthy donors. PCR amplification relied on 60 Vbeta primers (plus 13 Jbeta primers). This table comes from immunoSEQ multiplex PCR, and its TCRdb copy is limited to in-frame clones, with some not included. The data show about 190,000 clones, around 75% seen once. Trimming left V 8 bases short and J 6 bases short, with 10 bases between. Looked up from germline, CDR1 is SEHNR and CDR2 is FQNEAQ (reference sequence). This CDR3 has 11 residues. The sample comprised PBMCs. This sequence joins TRBV7-9 and TRBJ1-1; weak D call: TRBD1 (6 bases). The receptor comes from a woman between 25 and 40 years old in good health and CMV-seronegative. The CDR3: CASLGGPEAFF. CDR3 bases: TGTGCCAGCCTCGGGGGGCCTGAAGCTTTCTTT.